A few counts support the clone carrying this T cell receptor (beta chain). The antigen is not known. These data belong to a study of blood T cells in healthy people across ages. Study results and limitations: Compared with aged donors, long-lived donors showed fewer expanded clones, suggesting selection. Percentage of naive T cells showed a strong correlation with TCR beta diversity. Per million T cells, the diversity of TCR beta decreased roughly linearly as age advanced.

Sample-barcoded 5' priming and a J-beta primer mix drove a second PCR of about 6 to 11 cycles. TCRdb reprocessed the 5' RACE reads via MiXCR and lists one record per CDR3 protein. The sample gives around 690,000 distinct CDR3 sequences, around three fifths of which show up once; roughly 34% is in the top ten. Deletions cut 3 bases from V and 0 bases from J, with 18 bases between. Germline-derived CDR1 and CDR2 are DFQATT and SNEGSKA (reference sequence). The CDR3 covers 17 residues. This receptor was identified in a man aged 60-69 years in good health. The chain uses TRBV20-1 and TRBJ2-1; D could derive from TRBD1 or TRBD2 (5 bases each). The sequencing sample was made of blood. CDR3 loop: CSARPSGPMSSYNEQFF. CDR3 bases: TGCAGTGCTAGGCCTTCGGGACCGATGAGCTCCTACAATGAGCAGTTCTTC.